The clone carrying this T cell receptor (beta chain) was picked up many times. Antigen unknown. One entry per CDR3 protein, called by TCRdb with MiXCR from the 5' RACE reads. The sample has about 360,000 distinct CDR3 sequences, about 6.2% seen once; the top ten hold 15%. The source of the sample is a study of T cells after yellow fever vaccination. The CDR3 contains 13 residues. V was cut by 6 bases and J by 3 bases, with 11 bases left in between. Germline CDR1 MNHNS, CDR2 SASEGT. General study findings and limits: Clonotype sharing between CD4 and CD8 compartments was small.

This chain links TRBV6-1 with TRBJ1-2, with a weak D call TRBD1 (5 bases). Source: PBMCs, taken 5 days after the yellow fever booster vaccination. This TCR came from a man aged 25-45 years who received the YFV17D yellow fever vaccine. CDR3 DNA sequence: TGTGCCAGCAGGTCCCTAGGGGACTATGGCTACACCTTC. Amino acids: CASRSLGDYGYTF.